The 7 T cell receptor beta chains below come from one sample, sequenced in a study of CD8+ T cells in alopecia areata. Investigators isolated RNA and reverse transcribed it into cDNA to act as the sequencing template. Sequencing used immunoSEQ multiplex PCR; TCRdb keeps in-frame clones, though not all of them. The sample has about 140,000 clones, 82% seen once; the top ten hold around a quarter. This sample's treatment: oral pan-JAK inhibitor, 5-10 mg twice daily. The specimen was CD8+ T cells sorted from blood, collected at week 4, from a patient treated with tofacitinib. The receptors were gathered from a human donor with alopecia areata.

The chain employs TRBV6-5 and TRBJ1-1; no firm D call. CDR1 and CDR2 (germline): MNHEY, SVGAGI. V lost 3 bases to trimming and J lost 8 bases, with 10 bases between them. CDR3 length equals 12 residues. The CDR3 reads CASSYPAGEAFF. The CDR3 coding sequence is TGTGCCAGCAGTTATCCGGCGGGGGAAGCTTTCTTT.

The chain uses TRBV7-8 and TRBJ2-7; 7 nucleotides match TRBD2. This CDR3 is 14 amino acids long. V lost 1 base to trimming and J lost 3 bases; unmatched junction nucleotides: 3. Germline lookup yields CDR1 SGHVS and CDR2 FQNEAQ. CDR3 in DNA: TGTGCCAGCAGCTTAGTGGGGGACTACTACGAGCAGTACTTC. Its protein product is CASSLVGDYYEQYF.

CDR3 bases: TGTGCCAGCAGCTCGCCTAGCGGGAGGAACACCGGGGAGCTGTTTTTT. Protein product: CASSSPSGRNTGELFF. V and J are TRBV7-9 and TRBJ2-2, with 10 bases identical to TRBD2. CDR3 length: 16 residues. CDR1 is SEHNR and CDR2 is FQNEAQ in the germline V gene (reference sequence). With V trimmed by 4 bases and J by 1 base, 3 bases remained unmatched.

The chain is built from TRBV13 and TRBJ2-2, with D perhaps matching TRBD1 (5 bases). This CDR3 region has 17 residues. Germline CDR1 PRHDT, CDR2 FYEKMQ (reference sequence). V was shortened by 2 bases and J by 4 bases, with 17 bases between the two germline ends. This CDR3 is CASSLLTASPVTGELFF. The CDR3 nucleotides read TGTGCCAGCAGCTTATTGACAGCGAGTCCCGTCACCGGGGAGCTGTTTTTT.

CDR3 residues: CASSSQGTGVYGYTF. DNA for the CDR3: TGTGCCAGCAGTTCTCAGGGGACAGGGGTCTATGGCTACACCTTC. V usage is TRBV6-6 and J usage is TRBJ1-2; 10 bases agree with TRBD1. The CDR3 extends over 15 amino acids. Germline values: CDR1 MNHNY, CDR2 SVGAGI (reference sequence). Germline trimming cut 4 bases from V and 4 bases from J; bases unmatched to any gene: 6.

This chain joins TRBV4-2 and TRBJ2-1, with 7 bases matching TRBD2. The germline gives CDR1 LGHNA, CDR2 YNFKEQ. J lost 4 bases, V lost 5 bases, and 8 bases had no gene match. This CDR3 region has 15 residues. In DNA, the CDR3 is TGTGCCAGCAGCTTAACTGGGGGGGAATACAATGAGCAGTTCTTC. Translated: CASSLTGGEYNEQFF.

This chain's CDR3 is CASSMASGADSYNEQFF. CDR3 nucleotides: TGTGCCAGTAGTATGGCTAGCGGGGCCGACTCCTACAATGAGCAGTTCTTC. This chain links TRBV19 with TRBJ2-1, with 9 bases matching TRBD2. The CDR3 extends over 17 amino acids. Unmatched junction bases numbered 6, after V lost 3 bases and J lost 0 bases. Germline CDR1 reads LNHDA; CDR2 reads SQIVND (reference sequence).